The present entry profiles one T cell receptor (beta chain) with its context. Its antigen is still unknown. This entry is derived from a study of monozygotic twins with inflammatory bowel disease. Study observations and caveats: Lower TCRbeta diversity (inverse Simpson) was seen in IBD patients than in healthy co-twins.

CDR1 MNHNY and CDR2 SVGAGI come from the germline V gene (reference sequence). This CDR3 spans 13 amino acids. Every sample had its cDNA made across eight separate reactions. TCRdb reprocessed the 5' RACE reads; each CDR3 protein has one entry and no DNA is given. Its listing shows 350,000 to 500,000 distinct CDR3 sequences. This chain uses TRBV6-6 with TRBJ1-1; lacking DNA, the TRBD1 call made by TCRdb goes unchecked. The sample was blood. The receptor comes from a human donor with ulcerative colitis or Crohn's disease, or a healthy co-twin of an affected twin (not recorded which). The CDR3 protein is CASRVGSGGEAFF.